This T cell receptor beta chain appears in the sequencing data of a study of blood T cell repertoires in COVID-19. At the level of the study: Sites in the United States, Italy and Spain provided acute and convalescent COVID-19 samples. The cDNA or gDNA used as material had been derived from T cells, B-cell-depleted T cells, or PBMCs.

Assay used: immunoSEQ multiplex PCR; TCRdb lists only in-frame clones, some missing. The sample yields a few hundred thousand clones, approximately 89% seen once. Seattle's cohort entered during active infection and was followed longitudinally. Germline values: CDR1 SGHTA, CDR2 FQGNSA. This CDR3 contains 16 residues. The V gene end was trimmed by 2 bases and the J gene end by 2 bases; junction bases not matched to a gene: 4. This TCR came from a woman in her 30s with COVID-19, enrolled during active disease. Sequencing used peripheral blood. The chain couples TRBV7-2 to TRBJ2-2, with 8 bases identical to TRBD2. CDR3 in amino acids: CASSLPGGLNTGELFF. The CDR3 bases are TGTGCCAGCAGCTTACCGGGGGGGTTAAACACCGGGGAGCTGTTTTTT. Based on the CDR3 plus reference TRBV7-2 and TRBJ2-2, the full variable domain is GAGVSQSPSNKVTEKGKDVELRCDPISGHTALYWYRQSLGQGLEFLIYFQGNSAPDKSGLPSDRFSAERTGGSVSTLTIQRTQQEDSAVYLCASSLPGGLNTGELFFGEGSRLTVL.